The 24 T cell receptor beta chains in this list originate from one sample, sequenced in a study of CD8 T cells in Susac syndrome. RNA amounts of about 0.5 to 1 ug underwent reverse transcription with random hexamers. One entry per CDR3 protein results from TCRdb running MiXCR on the immunoSEQ multiplex PCR reads. The table has tens of thousands of distinct CDR3 sequences, roughly 93% seen once; the top ten hold about 0.55%. Sequencing was performed on CD8+ T cells from PBMCs. Source of these receptors: a human donor in good health.

This clonotype was seen a single time. The chain has TRBV27 and TRBJ2-2; 7 nucleotides match TRBD1. The CDR3 is made up of 16 amino acids. V dropped 4 bases and J dropped 1; count of bases not matched to a gene: 6. Germline-derived CDR1 and CDR2 are MNHEY and SMNVEV (reference sequence). Written as DNA, the CDR3 is TGTGCCAGCAGTTCTAGGGACAGCGGGAACACCGGGGAGCTGTTTTTT. It translates to CASSSRDSGNTGELFF.

This sequence joins TRBV3-1 and TRBJ2-7; D not resolved. Looked up from germline, CDR1 is LGHDT and CDR2 is YNNKEL (reference sequence). This CDR3 is 15 amino acids long. V dropped 4 bases and J dropped 10 bases, with 23 bases sitting between them. The CDR3 protein is CASSPNNLLEARQYF. CDR3 nucleotide sequence: TGTGCCAGCAGCCCGAACAATCTACTTGAGGCAAGACAGTACTTC.

This chain links TRBV3-1 with TRBJ2-7, with D perhaps TRBD2 (5 bases). The CDR3 extends over 14 amino acids. Between the trimmed V and J ends, which lost 0 bases and 2 bases, there was a span of 8 bases. From germline, CDR1 is LGHDT and CDR2 YNNKEL (reference sequence). CDR3: CASSQELVPYEQYF. The CDR3 region has the DNA TGTGCCAGCAGCCAAGAACTAGTCCCCTACGAGCAGTACTTC.

This chain uses TRBV25-1 with TRBJ1-2; TRBD1 matches at 8 bases. Losses at the gene ends were 0 bases for V and 6 bases for J; bases not matched to a gene: 6. Germline values: CDR1 MGHDK, CDR2 SYGVNS. The CDR3 is made up of 15 amino acids. CDR3 loop: CASSEYNTGGNGYTF. The CDR3 nucleotides are TGTGCCAGCAGTGAATATAACACAGGGGGTAATGGCTACACCTTC.

This clonotype was observed a handful of times. The J gene is TRBJ2-7, the V gene TRBV5-1, with 11 bases that match TRBD1. The germline V gene has CDR1 SGHRS and CDR2 YFSETQ. V shed 2 bases, J shed 6 bases, and the junction held 1 base outside the gene matches. The length of the CDR3 is 13 residues. The CDR3 DNA sequence: TGCGCCAGCAGCTTCGGGACAGGGGGCGAGCAGTACTTC. Amino acid sequence: CASSFGTGGEQYF.

The V call is TRBV28, the J call TRBJ2-2; 11 bases match TRBD2. Germline V gene lookup returns CDR1 MDHEN and CDR2 SYDVKM. V lost 6 bases to trimming and J lost 7 bases; unmatched junction nucleotides: 10. The CDR3 has 16 residues. Here the CDR3 reads CASRPPTSGRFGELFF. The DNA for the CDR3 is TGTGCCAGCAGACCCCCTACTAGCGGGAGATTCGGGGAGCTGTTTTTT.

The chain links TRBV7-2 to TRBJ2-3, with D uncertain. Germline loops: CDR1 SGHTA, CDR2 FQGNSA. This CDR3 has 14 residues. Trimming left V 5 bases short and J 4 bases short, with 13 bases between. CDR3 residues: CASSPWTPPDTQYF. CDR3 bases: TGTGCCAGCAGCCCCTGGACCCCACCAGATACGCAGTATTTT.

The rearrangement links TRBV28 to TRBJ2-5; D tentatively reads TRBD1 or TRBD2 (5 bases each). Germline-derived CDR1 and CDR2 are MDHEN and SYDVKM. CDR3 length: 17 amino acids. Trimming pared 2 bases from V and 2 bases from J, leaving 18 bases between. The CDR3 coding sequence is TGTGCCAGCAGTTTAGGGTATACCGGGGCAGAACAAGAGACCCAGTACTTC. Its translation: CASSLGYTGAEQETQYF.

The chain links TRBV5-4 to TRBJ2-6; D remains unclear. The germline V gene encodes CDR1 SGHNT and CDR2 YYREEE (reference sequence). This CDR3 is built from 15 residues. Trimming cost V 1 base and J 4 bases, with 9 bases left between them. The CDR3 is CASSLSGTGANVLTF. The CDR3 DNA reads TGTGCCAGCAGCTTGTCGGGTACCGGGGCCAACGTCCTGACTTTC.

The rearrangement joins TRBV12-3 or TRBV12-4 to TRBJ2-1; TRBD2 is a possible D gene (6 bases). The CDR3 length is 14 residues. Between the trimmed V and J ends, which lost 3 bases and 9 bases, there was a span of 15 bases. The CDR3 protein is CASSFHWGVIEQFF. The CDR3 nucleotides read TGTGCCAGCAGTTTCCATTGGGGGGTGATTGAGCAGTTCTTC.

The rearrangement links TRBV28 to TRBJ2-6; no reliable D call. The length of the CDR3 is 16 residues. CDR1 and CDR2 from the germline V gene are MDHEN and SYDVKM. Trimming left V 8 bases short and J 2 bases short, with 16 bases between. This chain's CDR3 is CASGKLRPTGANVLTF. CDR3 DNA: TGTGCCAGCGGAAAACTGAGACCCACTGGGGCCAACGTCCTGACTTTC. Filled out from reference TRBV28 and TRBJ2-6, the complete variable domain reads DVKVTQSSRYLVKRTGEKVFLECVQDMDHENMFWYRQDPGLGLRLIYFSYDVKMKEKGDIPEGYSVSREKKERFSLILESASTNQTSMYLCASGKLRPTGANVLTFGAGSRLTVL.

The chain is built from TRBV29-1 and TRBJ2-3, with TRBD1 matching over 9 bases. Per germline, CDR1 SQVTM and CDR2 ANQGSEA. The V gene end was trimmed by 3 bases and the J gene end by 10 bases; junction bases not matched to a gene: 14. The CDR3 contains 15 residues. The CDR3 spells CSVEGGTGSYKAQYF. Written as DNA, the CDR3 is TGCAGCGTTGAGGGGGGGACAGGGAGTTATAAGGCGCAGTATTTT.

V is TRBV7-9 and J is TRBJ1-1; D not resolved. This CDR3 has 12 residues. Germline loops: CDR1 SEHNR, CDR2 FQNEAQ (reference sequence). With 0 bases removed from V and 4 bases from J, the gap between germline ends came to 3 bases. In DNA, the CDR3 is TGTGCCAGCAGCTTAGCCCCCACTGAAGCTTTCTTT. The encoded protein is CASSLAPTEAFF. Full variable domain (missing parts from reference TRBV7-9 and TRBJ1-1): DTGVSQNPRHKITKRGQNVTFRCDPISEHNRLYWYRQTLGQGPEFLTYFQNEAQLEKSRLLSDRFSAERPKGSFSTLEIQRTEQGDSAMYLCASSLAPTEAFFGQGTRLTVV.

This clonotype was seen a handful of times. This rearrangement joins TRBV7-2 to TRBJ2-7, with 7 bases matching TRBD2. The CDR3 covers 12 residues. V was clipped by 5 bases and J by 5 bases; unmatched bases: 3. Germline values: CDR1 SGHTA, CDR2 FQGNSA. Here the CDR3 reads CASSSGTHEQYF. In nucleotides, the CDR3 is TGTGCCAGCAGCAGCGGGACTCACGAGCAGTACTTC.

The chain recombines TRBV29-1 with TRBJ2-7, with TRBD2 identical over 13 bases. Germline V gene sequence: CDR1 SQVTM, CDR2 ANQGSEA. Unmatched junction bases numbered 4, after V lost 3 bases and J lost 2 bases. The CDR3 has 15 amino acids. The chain's CDR3 is CSVDGLAGDAYEQYF. In nucleotides, the CDR3 is TGCAGCGTTGACGGACTAGCGGGAGACGCCTACGAGCAGTACTTC.

J is TRBJ1-4 and V is TRBV29-1, with TRBD1 as a possible D gene (5 bases). The ends were cut back, 8 bases at V and 5 bases at J, with 9 bases in the middle. The length of the CDR3 is 11 residues. Germline loops: CDR1 SQVTM, CDR2 ANQGSEA. The CDR3 spells CSCWGNEKLFF. CDR3 sequence (DNA): TGCAGCTGCTGGGGGAATGAAAAACTGTTTTTT.

The rearrangement links TRBV29-1 to TRBJ2-1; 11 nucleotides line up with TRBD1. CDR3 length: 15 residues. Trimming removed 6 bases from V and 3 bases from J; junction bases left unmatched: 7. The V gene's germline CDR1 is SQVTM and CDR2 ANQGSEA. CDR3 loop: CSVLGQGAYYNEQFF. As DNA, the CDR3 is TGCAGCGTCCTAGGACAGGGGGCTTACTACAATGAGCAGTTCTTC.

A single count supports this clonotype. The chain combines TRBV11-2 with TRBJ2-4, with D maybe TRBD2 (6 bases). The V end was cut by 4 bases, the J end by 2 bases, with 15 bases between. CDR1 is SGHAT and CDR2 is FQNNGV in the germline V gene. The CDR3 consists of 16 residues. The CDR3 nucleotides are TGTGCCAGCAGCTCTTCGGCGGGACTGTCCAAAAACATTCAGTACTTC. It specifies CASSSSAGLSKNIQYF.

The genes are TRBV2 and TRBJ2-3, with 7 bases fitting TRBD1. CDR1 is SNHLY and CDR2 is FYNNEI in the germline V gene. The CDR3 extends over 15 amino acids. Losses at the gene ends were 1 base for V and 0 bases for J; bases not matched to a gene: 1. DNA of the CDR3: TGTGCCAGCAGTGAAGAGGGGGCTAGCACAGATACGCAGTATTTT. Its protein is CASSEEGASTDTQYF.

The chain links TRBV7-9 to TRBJ2-1, with 11 bases lining up with TRBD1. The V and J ends lost 5 bases and 10 bases, in that order; junction bases with no gene match: 7. Germline V lookup: CDR1 SEHNR, CDR2 FQNEAQ (reference sequence). This CDR3 contains 14 residues. The CDR3 bases are TGTGCCAGCAGCCCGGGACAGGGGGGAGGCGAGCAGTTCTTC. Translating it yields CASSPGQGGGEQFF.

The chain combines TRBV3-1 with TRBJ2-5; 8 nucleotides line up with TRBD1. The CDR3 loop spans 18 amino acids. CDR1 is LGHDT and CDR2 is YNNKEL in the germline V gene (reference sequence). J lost 11 bases, V lost 0 bases, and 20 bases had no gene match. CDR3 coding DNA: TGTGCCAGCAGCCAAGACACCTTCCCGGACAGGGCCCGGGCTACGCAGTACTTC. It translates to CASSQDTFPDRARATQYF.

The chain links TRBV3-1 to TRBJ2-7; D not certain. Trimming pared 3 bases from V and 3 bases from J, leaving 9 bases between. Looked up from germline, CDR1 is LGHDT and CDR2 is YNNKEL (reference sequence). This CDR3 comprises 13 residues. The chain's CDR3 is CASSHSLSYEQYF. The CDR3 nucleotides read TGTGCCAGCAGCCATAGCCTTAGCTACGAGCAGTACTTC.

V and J are TRBV2 and TRBJ2-3, with TRBD2 as a possible D gene (6 bases). Germline V gene sequence: CDR1 SNHLY, CDR2 FYNNEI. V lost 5 bases, J lost 5 bases, and 11 bases lay in between. CDR3 size: 13 residues. In DNA, the CDR3 is TGTGCCAGCAGTCCGGGACTGTTAGATACGCAGTATTTT. The encoded protein is CASSPGLLDTQYF.

This chain uses TRBV30 with TRBJ2-1; D call uncertain. Per the germline V gene, CDR1 is GTSNPN and CDR2 is SVGIG (reference sequence). The CDR3 consists of 13 residues. With 4 bases removed from V and 1 base from J, the gap between germline ends came to 8 bases. CDR3 protein: CAWNGQSYNEQFF. The CDR3 nucleotides read TGTGCCTGGAACGGGCAGTCCTACAATGAGCAGTTCTTC.